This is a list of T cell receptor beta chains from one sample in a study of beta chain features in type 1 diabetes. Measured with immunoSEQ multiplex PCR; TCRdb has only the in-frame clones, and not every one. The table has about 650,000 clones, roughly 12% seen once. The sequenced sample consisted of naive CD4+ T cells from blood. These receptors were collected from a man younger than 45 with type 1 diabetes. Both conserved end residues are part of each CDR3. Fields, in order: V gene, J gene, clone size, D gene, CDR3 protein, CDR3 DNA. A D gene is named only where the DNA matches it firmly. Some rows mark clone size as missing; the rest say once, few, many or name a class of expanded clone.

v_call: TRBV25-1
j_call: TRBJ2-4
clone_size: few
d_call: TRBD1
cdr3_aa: CASSRTGNIQYF
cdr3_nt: TGTGCCAGCAGTCGGACAGGAAACATTCAGTACTTC

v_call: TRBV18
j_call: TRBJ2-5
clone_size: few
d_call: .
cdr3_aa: CASSPRGLEETQYF
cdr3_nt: TGTGCCAGCTCACCGAGGGGTTTGGAAGAGACCCAGTACTTC

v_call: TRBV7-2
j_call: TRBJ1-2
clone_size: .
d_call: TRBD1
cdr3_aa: CASSPTGDYGYTF
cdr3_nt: TGTGCCAGCAGCCCTACAGGGGACTATGGCTACACCTTC

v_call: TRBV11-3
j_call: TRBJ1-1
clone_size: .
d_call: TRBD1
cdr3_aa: CASSVVQGAEAFF
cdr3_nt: TGTGCCAGCAGCGTTGTACAGGGGGCTGAAGCTTTCTTT

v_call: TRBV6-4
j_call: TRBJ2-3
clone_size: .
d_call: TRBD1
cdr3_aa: CASSRQGAGDTQYF
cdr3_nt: TGTGCCAGCAGCCGACAGGGGGCTGGAGATACGCAGTATTTT

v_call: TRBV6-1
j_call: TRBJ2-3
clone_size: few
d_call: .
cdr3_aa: CASSATSLADTQYF
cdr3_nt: TGTGCCAGCAGTGCAACTAGCTTAGCAGATACGCAGTATTTT

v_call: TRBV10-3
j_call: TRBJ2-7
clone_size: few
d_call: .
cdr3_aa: CAIMVGGGNEQYF
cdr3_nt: TGTGCCATCATGGTTGGGGGTGGGAACGAGCAGTACTTC

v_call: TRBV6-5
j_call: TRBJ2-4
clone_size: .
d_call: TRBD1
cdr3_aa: CASSYSRRGGHIQYF
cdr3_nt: TGTGCCAGCAGTTACTCGAGGAGAGGGGGCCACATTCAGTACTTC

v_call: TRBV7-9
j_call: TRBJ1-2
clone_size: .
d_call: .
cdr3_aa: CASSLYVAGPADYGYTF
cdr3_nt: TGTGCCAGCAGCTTATACGTGGCAGGCCCCGCAGACTATGGCTACACCTTC

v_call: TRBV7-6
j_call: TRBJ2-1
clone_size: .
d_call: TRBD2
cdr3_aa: CASSLETSGAYNEQFF
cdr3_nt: TGTGCCAGCAGCTTAGAGACTAGCGGAGCATACAATGAGCAGTTCTTC

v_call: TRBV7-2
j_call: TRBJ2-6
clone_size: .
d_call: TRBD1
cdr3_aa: CASSQPGQGAPGANVLTF
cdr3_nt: TGTGCCAGCAGCCAGCCGGGACAGGGGGCTCCTGGGGCCAACGTCCTGACTTTC

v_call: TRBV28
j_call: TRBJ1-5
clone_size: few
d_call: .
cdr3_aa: CASSDSERGQPQHF
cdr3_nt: TGTGCCAGCAGTGACAGTGAGCGGGGTCAGCCCCAGCATTTT

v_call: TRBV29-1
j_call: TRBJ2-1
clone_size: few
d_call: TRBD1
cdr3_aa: CSVLTGAYDEQFF
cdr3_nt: TGCAGCGTTCTGACAGGGGCCTACGATGAGCAGTTCTTC

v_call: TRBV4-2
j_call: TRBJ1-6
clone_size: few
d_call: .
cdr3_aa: CASSQDPNDNSPLHF
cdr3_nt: TGTGCCAGCAGCCAAGATCCTAACGATAATTCACCCCTCCACTTT

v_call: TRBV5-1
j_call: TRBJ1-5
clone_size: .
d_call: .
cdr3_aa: CASSLEVGSNQPQHF
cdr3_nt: TGCGCCAGCAGCTTGGAAGTGGGTAGCAATCAGCCCCAGCATTTT

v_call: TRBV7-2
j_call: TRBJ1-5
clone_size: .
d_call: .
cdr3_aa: CASSLGPSNQPQHF
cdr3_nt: TGTGCCAGCAGCTTAGGCCCCAGCAATCAGCCCCAGCATTTT

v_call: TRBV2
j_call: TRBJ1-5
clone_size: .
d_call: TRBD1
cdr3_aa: CASSVPGGNPSNQPQHF
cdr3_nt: TGTGCCAGCAGTGTACCAGGGGGAAACCCAAGCAATCAGCCCCAGCATTTT

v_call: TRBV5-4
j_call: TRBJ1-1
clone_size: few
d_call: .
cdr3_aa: CASSLGGTKTKAFF
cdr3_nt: TGTGCCAGCAGCTTGGGTGGGACAAAAACCAAAGCTTTCTTT

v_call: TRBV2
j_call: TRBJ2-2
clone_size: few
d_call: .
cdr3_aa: CATRTREAGELFF
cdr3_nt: TGTGCCACGAGGACGAGGGAGGCCGGGGAGCTGTTTTTT

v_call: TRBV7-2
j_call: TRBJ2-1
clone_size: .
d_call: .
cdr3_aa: CASSLEASSYNEQFF
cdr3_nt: TGTGCCAGCAGTCTAGAAGCCAGCTCCTACAATGAGCAGTTCTTC